This T cell receptor beta chain was sequenced for a study of persistence of HIV-infected CD4 T cells. Cells were stimulated with overlapping HIV-1 Gag 15-mer peptides. CD40L/CD69 double-negative CD45RO-high memory CD4+ T cells were collected. Comment on this clone: Its antigen is currently unknown.

CDR1 is SGHVS, CDR2 FNYEAQ, per germline. V was clipped by 1 base and J by 6 bases, with 13 bases between them. The CDR3 has 15 amino acids. The immunoSEQ assay was version 4, run in survey mode. Method: immunoSEQ multiplex PCR; TCRdb's copy keeps in-frame clones and lacks some. The repertoire has about 36,000 clones, 85% of them found once; the top ten carry 5.4%. This specimen was cultured CD4+ T cells from PBMCs, taken from a patient who received antiretroviral therapy. The receptor comes from an adult with HIV. The donor label of this sample is uncertain. The rearrangement joins TRBV7-6 to TRBJ2-1; a weak D match, TRBD2 (6 bases). The CDR3 is CASSLGGVLLNEQFF. The CDR3 region has the DNA TGTGCCAGCAGCTTAGGGGGGGTTCTACTCAATGAGCAGTTCTTC. Complete variable domain (other parts from reference TRBV7-6 and TRBJ2-1): GAGVSQSPRYKVTKRGQDVALRCDPISGHVSLYWYRQALGQGPEFLTYFNYEAQQDKSGLPNDRFSAERPEGSISTLTIQRTEQRDSAMYRCASSLGGVLLNEQFFGPGTRLTVL.